Below are 16 T cell receptor beta chains sequenced from a single sample in a study of T-cell memory formation after mild COVID-19 (dated by TCRdb to about 2021). Library preparation employed 5' RACE. TCRdb names Illumina NovaSeq 6000 as the instrument used. The public reads were reprocessed in TCRdb via fastp at Q25 and MiXCR, keeping in-frame beta chains. Each CDR3 protein gets just one entry, which takes the most common genes and DNA from the rows behind it. The sample has roughly 240,000 distinct CDR3 sequences on record, approximately 15% of them singletons. Around 2% of the sample goes to the ten largest clones. The sequencing input was PBMCs or a T cell subset sorted from them (not recorded which). These receptors all stem from an adult woman who had mild COVID-19 (a few samples of this study predate the infection). The sample titles of this study are shuffled in the database, so cell type and time point are left out; the donor was told from shared clones.

This clonotype was seen a handful of times. The chain employs TRBV12-3 or TRBV12-4 and TRBJ2-3; perhaps D is TRBD1 or TRBD2 (6 bases each). This CDR3 comprises 15 residues. V shed 6 bases and J shed 1 base, with 14 bases lying between them. CDR3 sequence reads: CASSERGVGTDTQYF. For the CDR3, the DNA is TGTGCCAGCAGCGAGAGGGGGGTTGGCACAGATACGCAGTATTTT.

This clonotype was detected a few times. The rearrangement links TRBV19 to TRBJ2-3, with 13 bases that match TRBD2. Germline trimming cut 5 bases from V and 3 bases from J; bases unmatched to any gene: 5. Germline V gives CDR1 LNHDA, CDR2 SQIVND (reference sequence). The CDR3 contains 16 residues. The CDR3 loop is CASSLGLAGDTDTQYF. Here the CDR3 DNA reads TGTGCCAGTAGTCTCGGACTAGCGGGAGATACAGATACGCAGTATTTT.

The V gene is TRBV12-3 or TRBV12-4, the J gene TRBJ1-5, with 12 nucleotides matching TRBD1. V lost 6 bases, J lost 6 bases, and 12 bases stayed unmatched. The CDR3 has 17 residues. The CDR3 bases are TGTGCCAGCAGCCCCGGGACAGGGGGCGGGGTACGTCAGCCCCAGCATTTT. Its translation is CASSPGTGGGVRQPQHF.

V and J are TRBV6-5 and TRBJ1-1, with 10 bases lining up with TRBD1. The CDR3 sequence is 15 residues long. Germline CDR1 MNHEY, CDR2 SVGAGI. V was clipped by 8 bases and J by 6 bases; unmatched bases: 12. CDR3 bases: TGTGCCAGCCGGCCCGGGACAGGGGTTTTTGCTGAAGCTTTCTTT. Protein: CASRPGTGVFAEAFF.

In its sample, this clonotype was seen once. The chain combines TRBV5-5 with TRBJ1-4; D unclear. CDR3 length equals 13 residues. Germline loops: CDR1 SGHKS, CDR2 YYEKEE (reference sequence). V was trimmed by 4 bases and J by 5 bases, leaving 9 bases between them. The CDR3 spells CASSNQLNEKLFF. The CDR3 bases are TGTGCCAGCAGCAACCAGTTAAATGAAAAACTGTTTTTT.

A few counts support this clonotype. This chain joins TRBV12-3 or TRBV12-4 and TRBJ1-1; D perhaps matches TRBD1 (5 bases). Deletions cut 7 bases from V and 4 bases from J, with 19 bases between. CDR3 length: 15 amino acids. DNA for the CDR3: TGTGCCAGCACCCTTATAGGGGCCACTTCCACTGAAGCTTTCTTT. Protein product: CASTLIGATSTEAFF.

This chain links TRBV14 with TRBJ2-3; possibly TRBD1 or TRBD2 for D (5 bases each). V was clipped by 4 bases and J by 3 bases, with 23 bases between them. The V gene's germline CDR1 is SGHDN and CDR2 FVKESK. The CDR3 covers 18 residues. This CDR3 reads CASSPESPWGYRTDTQYF. CDR3 DNA sequence: TGTGCCAGCAGCCCGGAGAGTCCGTGGGGGTATCGGACAGATACGCAGTATTTT.

This clonotype was detected a few times. This rearrangement joins TRBV18 to TRBJ1-1; no firm D call. Germline CDR1 KGHSH, CDR2 LQKENI. There are 16 residues in the CDR3. The V end was cut by 3 bases, the J end by 4 bases, with 18 bases between. In nucleotides, the CDR3 is TGTGCCAGCTCACCTGTCTCCATCCATAGTTCCACTGAAGCTTTCTTT. Residues: CASSPVSIHSSTEAFF.

Comment on this clonotype: Sequence at one end of the junction differs from germline and may be a read error. The genes are TRBV14 and TRBJ2-1, with 9 bases aligning to TRBD1. Germline CDR1 and CDR2: SGHDN and FVKESK. The CDR3 extends over 18 amino acids. DNA for the CDR3: TGTTCCAGCAGCCAAATGTTAGGGACAGGGCTGATCTACAATGAGCAGTTCTTC. Amino acids: CSSSQMLGTGLIYNEQFF.

V usage is TRBV6-1 and J usage is TRBJ1-5; no clear D gene. This CDR3 is built from 13 residues. The V and J ends lost 6 bases and 4 bases respectively, with 10 bases between them. Germline loops: CDR1 MNHNS, CDR2 SASEGT. The CDR3 DNA follows: TGTGCCAGCAGCGTCGAACTAAATCAGCCCCAGCATTTT. Amino acids: CASSVELNQPQHF.

This clonotype has more than one count but fewer than ten. The V call is TRBV4-2, the J call TRBJ2-7, with D possibly matching TRBD2 (5 bases). Germline CDR1 reads LGHNA; CDR2 reads YNFKEQ. V was pared by 1 base and J by 3 bases, with 7 bases between. The CDR3 is 13 amino acids. CDR3 sequence (DNA): TGTGCCAGCAGCCAAGGGACTGGCTACGAGCAGTACTTC. Protein product: CASSQGTGYEQYF.

The V call is TRBV20-1, the J call TRBJ2-5, with D hard to call. Trimming shortened V by 4 bases and J by 3 bases, and 15 bases separated the two germline ends. Germline-derived CDR1 and CDR2 are DFQATT and SNEGSKA (reference sequence). The CDR3 consists of 14 residues. The CDR3 DNA sequence: TGCAGTGCTAACAAAGTAGGTCTTAAAGAGACCCAGTACTTC. This gives the protein CSANKVGLKETQYF.

The chain uses TRBV4-1 and TRBJ2-1; D is perhaps TRBD1 (6 bases). V was trimmed by 4 bases and J by 9 bases, leaving 19 bases between them. CDR1 is MGHRA and CDR2 is YSYEKL in the germline V gene. This CDR3 comprises 15 residues. The CDR3 region is CASSRGRTPLGEQFF. The CDR3 DNA reads TGCGCCAGCAGCCGGGGGCGTACCCCCCTTGGTGAGCAGTTCTTC.

This clonotype was seen more than once but under ten times. The chain couples TRBV12-3 or TRBV12-4 to TRBJ2-3; D could derive from TRBD1 or TRBD2 (7 bases each). This CDR3 has 15 residues. Trimming took 6 bases from V and 5 from J, leaving 18 bases between them. The CDR3 DNA sequence: TGTGCCAGCAGGATGGGAGGGGGCATGGTAGATACGCAGTATTTT. Translating gives CASRMGGGMVDTQYF.

This clonotype was counted a few times. This chain connects TRBV3-1 to TRBJ2-5; D call uncertain. Trimming took off 3 bases at V and 4 bases at J, with 3 bases between the two ends. The CDR3 extends over 11 amino acids. CDR1 is LGHDT, CDR2 YNNKEL, per germline (reference sequence). CDR3 protein: CASSQIETQYF. The CDR3 DNA follows: TGTGCCAGCAGCCAGATAGAGACCCAGTACTTC.

This clonotype was observed a handful of times. The chain couples TRBV7-8 to TRBJ2-5; the D gene is possibly TRBD2 (5 bases). From germline, CDR1 is SGHVS and CDR2 FQNEAQ. CDR3 size: 15 residues. V was cut by 0 bases and J by 1 base, with 9 bases left in between. The CDR3 nucleotides read TGTGCCAGCAGCTTAGCCCACGGACTCCAAGAGACCCAGTACTTC. Translation gives CASSLAHGLQETQYF.